These 24 T cell receptor beta chains were sequenced from one sample in a study of T cell responses to AZD1222 COVID-19 vaccine. Clones were sequenced by immunoSEQ multiplex PCR, and TCRdb holds only the in-frame ones, with some missing. The data hold around 140,000 clones, with roughly 85% observed a single time. The starting material was peripheral blood, obtained 28 days after the second dose of the MenACWY control vaccine. Every receptor here comes from an adult who received the MenACWY meningococcal vaccine as a control.

The chain links TRBV29-1 to TRBJ1-3, with 7 bases that match TRBD1. Germline values: CDR1 SQVTM, CDR2 ANQGSEA. The CDR3 is 13 amino acids. The CDR3 DNA is TGCGGAGGACAGGCCCACAGTGGAAACACCATATATTTT. This encodes CGGQAHSGNTIYF.

This chain uses TRBV5-1 with TRBJ2-5; TRBD1 matches at 7 bases. The germline CDR1 and CDR2 sequences are SGHRS and YFSETQ. The trim removed 0 bases at V and 3 bases at J, leaving 2 bases unmatched. The CDR3 spans 14 residues. CDR3 protein: CASSLVGGEETQYF. CDR3 DNA sequence: TGCGCCAGCAGCTTGGTAGGGGGCGAAGAGACCCAGTACTTC.

V and J are TRBV6-6 and TRBJ2-3, with TRBD2 matching over 7 bases. V trimming: 0 bases; J trimming: 8 bases; junction bases outside the gene matches: 11. Germline V gene sequence: CDR1 MNHNY, CDR2 SVGAGI (reference sequence). The CDR3 length is 16 residues. CDR3 region: CASSYSRLAAQGTQYF. The CDR3 bases are TGTGCCAGCAGTTACTCGCGGCTAGCGGCACAAGGTACGCAGTATTTT.

The chain joins TRBV6-2 or TRBV6-3 to TRBJ2-3, with TRBD2 identical over 9 bases. The CDR3 consists of 15 residues. Trimming removed 1 base from V and 3 bases from J; junction bases left unmatched: 2. CDR1 is MNHEY and CDR2 is SVGEGT in the germline V gene. The DNA for the CDR3 is TGTGCCAGCAGTTACTTTGGACTAGCGACAGATACGCAGTATTTT. Amino acids: CASSYFGLATDTQYF.

The chain links TRBV19 to TRBJ1-1; D may be TRBD1 (5 bases). V was cut by 7 bases and J by 4 bases, with 19 bases left in between. Per germline, CDR1 LNHDA and CDR2 SQIVND (reference sequence). This CDR3 contains 15 residues. DNA for the CDR3: TGTGCCAGTACTGGTCCCGGGACGTCGGTCACTGAAGCTTTCTTT. This codes for CASTGPGTSVTEAFF.

The chain uses TRBV30 and TRBJ1-2, with unresolved D. The CDR3 covers 14 residues. CDR1 is GTSNPN, CDR2 SVGIG, per germline (reference sequence). The V end was cut by 1 base, the J end by 4 bases, with 13 bases between. The chain's CDR3 is CAWSEVLRVYGYTF. In nucleotides, the CDR3 is TGTGCCTGGAGTGAGGTTCTGAGGGTCTATGGCTACACCTTC.

The gene calls are TRBV4-3 and TRBJ2-2; D may be TRBD2 (5 bases). There are 15 residues in the CDR3. V was clipped by 0 bases and J by 5 bases, with 10 bases between them. Germline CDR1 reads LGHNA; CDR2 reads YSLEER. CDR3: CASSQDPLATGELFF. The CDR3 nucleotides are TGCGCCAGCAGCCAAGATCCCCTAGCAACCGGGGAGCTGTTTTTT.

The V call is TRBV4-2, the J call TRBJ2-7; TRBD2 aligns across 10 bases. The V segment lost 4 bases and the J segment 4 bases; nucleotides outside the gene matches: 10. The length of the CDR3 is 16 residues. Germline loops: CDR1 LGHNA, CDR2 YNFKEQ. CDR3: CASSLRLAGEGYEQYF. The CDR3 region has the DNA TGTGCCAGCAGCCTCAGACTAGCGGGTGAAGGGTACGAGCAGTACTTC.

This clone was picked up a small number of times. The chain combines TRBV19 with TRBJ1-2; no clear D. V lost 6 bases and J lost 9, with 17 bases in between. The germline gives CDR1 LNHDA, CDR2 SQIVND (reference sequence). CDR3 length: 13 residues. As DNA, the CDR3 is TGTGCCAGTAGCGACCTGGACCCGACCAGCTACACCTTC. Encoded protein: CASSDLDPTSYTF.

The genes are TRBV7-2 and TRBJ1-2; 7 positions match TRBD1. The CDR3 extends over 14 amino acids. V dropped 5 bases and J dropped 0; count of bases not matched to a gene: 3. CDR1 is SGHTA and CDR2 is FQGNSA in the germline V gene. The DNA for the CDR3 is TGTGCCAGCAGCAGACAGGGAGCTAACTATGGCTACACCTTC. Residues: CASSRQGANYGYTF.

The chain recombines TRBV18 with TRBJ1-4; 7 bases are a match to TRBD1. V lost 0 bases, J lost 12 bases, and 4 bases stayed unmatched. The CDR3 extends over 13 amino acids. Germline V gene lookup returns CDR1 KGHSH and CDR2 LQKENI. Here the CDR3 DNA reads TGTGCCAGCTCACCACCATCAGGGACAGAACTGTTTTTT. Translation gives CASSPPSGTELFF.

This chain links TRBV27 with TRBJ1-4, with a tentative D call TRBD1 (6 bases). This CDR3 has 14 residues. Trimming left V 6 bases short and J 8 bases short, with 16 bases between. Germline lookup yields CDR1 MNHEY and CDR2 SMNVEV (reference sequence). This CDR3 is CASRSWGGREKLFF. The CDR3, as DNA: TGTGCCAGCAGGTCCTGGGGGGGGCGGGAAAAACTGTTTTTT.

The chain combines TRBV30 with TRBJ1-3; no clear D. The CDR3 length is 14 residues. CDR1 GTSNPN and CDR2 SVGIG come from the germline V gene (reference sequence). The germline V and J ends were trimmed by 0 bases and 2 bases, with 8 bases remaining between them. The CDR3 loop is CAWSVRAAGNTIYF. For the CDR3, the DNA is TGTGCCTGGAGTGTACGAGCAGCTGGAAACACCATATATTTT. Combining the CDR3 with reference TRBV30 and TRBJ1-3 gives the whole variable domain SQTIHQWPATLVQPVGSPLSLECTVEGTSNPNLYWYRQAAGRGLQLLFYSVGIGQISSEVPQNLSASRPQDRQFILSSKKLLLSDSGFYLCAWSVRAAGNTIYFGEGSWLTVV.

The gene calls are TRBV5-6 and TRBJ1-1; D possibly corresponds to TRBD1 (6 bases). Looked up from germline, CDR1 is SGHDT and CDR2 is YYEEEE. V was clipped by 0 bases and J by 6 bases, with 12 bases between them. The CDR3 length is 14 residues. This CDR3 reads CASSLEGHRAEAFF. CDR3 DNA: TGTGCCAGCAGCTTGGAAGGGCACAGGGCTGAAGCTTTCTTT.

This clone was seen only a few times. The chain employs TRBV5-6 and TRBJ2-3, with 10 bases lining up with TRBD2. Trimming at V came to 2 bases and at J to 9 bases, leaving 6 bases not matched to a gene. Looked up from germline, CDR1 is SGHDT and CDR2 is YYEEEE. This CDR3 region has 14 residues. This chain's CDR3 is CASSFPGLATTQYF. Here the CDR3 DNA reads TGTGCCAGCAGCTTCCCGGGACTAGCGACCACGCAGTATTTT.

V usage is TRBV5-1 and J usage is TRBJ2-5, with D perhaps given as TRBD1 or TRBD2 (5 bases each). Looked up from germline, CDR1 is SGHRS and CDR2 is YFSETQ. The length of the CDR3 is 15 residues. V lost 4 bases and J 5 bases, leaving 18 bases between the germline ends. As DNA, the CDR3 is TGCGCCAGCAGCCCATCTAGGGAGTGGGGGGAGACCCAGTACTTC. Protein: CASSPSREWGETQYF.

Only a few counts were recorded for this clone. This chain joins TRBV6-5 and TRBJ2-7; 8 positions agree with TRBD1. V gave up 4 bases and J gave up 3 bases; unmatched junction bases: 8. Germline V lookup: CDR1 MNHEY, CDR2 SVGAGI. This CDR3 has 15 residues. CDR3 loop: CASSSTGTGDYEQYF. The DNA of the CDR3 is TGTGCCAGCAGTTCCACCGGGACAGGAGACTACGAGCAGTACTTC.

The J gene is TRBJ2-7, the V gene TRBV4-3, with 7 bases identical to TRBD1. Trimming at V came to 1 base and at J to 6 bases, leaving 6 bases not matched to a gene. The CDR3 spans 14 residues. The V gene's germline CDR1 is LGHNA and CDR2 YSLEER. The CDR3 DNA follows: TGCGCCAGCAGCCAAGGCGCCAGGGGGAGCGAGCAGTACTTC. It yields the protein CASSQGARGSEQYF.

This clone was observed a single time. This chain joins TRBV15 and TRBJ2-2, with 8 bases fitting TRBD2. The germline gives CDR1 LNHNV, CDR2 YYDKDF (reference sequence). The CDR3 contains 15 residues. The J segment lost 1 base and the V segment lost 3 bases, leaving 1 base of the junction unmatched. The CDR3 protein is CATSSSGRNTGELFF. CDR3 sequence (DNA): TGTGCCACCAGCAGCAGCGGGAGGAACACCGGGGAGCTGTTTTTT.

The chain recombines TRBV19 with TRBJ1-2; 8 nucleotides match TRBD1. The CDR3 length is 13 residues. The J segment lost 5 bases and the V segment lost 6 bases, leaving 5 bases of the junction unmatched. Germline assignment: CDR1 LNHDA and CDR2 SQIVND (reference sequence). CDR3 protein: CASSRDRLYGYTF. CDR3 bases: TGTGCCAGTAGCCGGGACAGGCTTTATGGCTACACCTTC.

The chain links TRBV6-5 to TRBJ1-3, with D hard to call. V lost 3 bases to trimming and J lost 0 bases, with 12 bases between them. Germline assignment: CDR1 MNHEY and CDR2 SVGAGI. The CDR3 spans 16 residues. The CDR3 reads CASSYAPPNSGNTIYF. The CDR3 region has the DNA TGTGCCAGCAGTTATGCCCCCCCCAACTCTGGAAACACCATATATTTT.

This clone has a single count. This chain joins TRBV2 and TRBJ1-2; 8 bases are a match to TRBD1. This CDR3 is built from 12 residues. After removal of 11 bases from V and 4 bases from J, the junction contained 6 bases not matched to a gene. CDR1 and CDR2 (germline): SNHLY, FYNNEI. Here the CDR3 reads CAETGDSYGYTF. CDR3 nucleotides: TGTGCCGAGACAGGGGATAGCTATGGCTACACCTTC.

The chain employs TRBV19 and TRBJ1-5, with a possible D match to TRBD1 (6 bases). Germline V gene sequence: CDR1 LNHDA, CDR2 SQIVND (reference sequence). The CDR3 sequence is 13 residues long. V dropped 8 bases and J dropped 5 bases, with 13 bases sitting between them. This CDR3 is CASLGQLHQPQHF. The CDR3 nucleotides read TGTGCCAGTCTCGGACAGCTTCATCAGCCCCAGCATTTT. Drawing the rest from reference TRBV19 and TRBJ1-5, the complete variable domain is DGGITQSPKYLFRKEGQNVTLSCEQNLNHDAMYWYRQDPGQGLRLIYYSQIVNDFQKGDIAEGYSVSREKKESFPLTVTSAQKNPTAFYLCASLGQLHQPQHFGDGTRLSIL.

The chain combines TRBV7-6 with TRBJ2-2; D uncertain. V shed 5 bases and J shed 6 bases, with 7 bases lying between them. The CDR3 runs 12 residues. Looked up from germline, CDR1 is SGHVS and CDR2 is FNYEAQ. CDR3 coding DNA: TGTGCCAGCAGCCAGCCACCCGGGGAGCTGTTTTTT. This gives the protein CASSQPPGELFF.